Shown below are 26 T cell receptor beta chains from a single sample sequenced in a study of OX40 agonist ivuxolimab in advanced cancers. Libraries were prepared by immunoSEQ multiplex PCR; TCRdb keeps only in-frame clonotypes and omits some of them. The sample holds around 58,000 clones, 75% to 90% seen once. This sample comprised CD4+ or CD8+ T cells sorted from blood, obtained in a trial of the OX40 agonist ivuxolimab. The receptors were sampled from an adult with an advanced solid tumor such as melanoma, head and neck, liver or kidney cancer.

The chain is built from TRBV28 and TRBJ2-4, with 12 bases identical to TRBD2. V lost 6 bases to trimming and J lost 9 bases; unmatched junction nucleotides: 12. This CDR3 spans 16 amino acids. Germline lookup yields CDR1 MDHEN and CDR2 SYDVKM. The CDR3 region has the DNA TGTGCCAGCAGGACACTAGCGGGGGGCCCCGTGGGCATTCAGTACTTC. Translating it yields CASRTLAGGPVGIQYF.

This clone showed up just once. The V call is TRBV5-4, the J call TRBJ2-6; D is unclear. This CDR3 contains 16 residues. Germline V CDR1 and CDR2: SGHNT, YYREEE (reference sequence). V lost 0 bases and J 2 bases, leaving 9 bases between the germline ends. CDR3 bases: TGTGCCAGCAGCTTGGGCCAGTCTACTGGGGCCAACGTCCTGACTTTC. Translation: CASSLGQSTGANVLTF.

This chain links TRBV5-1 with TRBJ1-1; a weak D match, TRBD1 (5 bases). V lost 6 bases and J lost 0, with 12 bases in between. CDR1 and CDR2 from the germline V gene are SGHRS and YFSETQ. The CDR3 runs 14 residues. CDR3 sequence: CASTLGTLNTEAFF. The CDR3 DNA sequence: TGCGCCAGCACCCTGGGGACTCTGAACACTGAAGCTTTCTTT.

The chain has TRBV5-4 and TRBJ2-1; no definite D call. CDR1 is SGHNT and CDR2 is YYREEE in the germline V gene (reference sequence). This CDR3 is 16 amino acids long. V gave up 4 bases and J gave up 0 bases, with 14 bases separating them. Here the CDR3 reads CASSPTTQSSYNEQFF. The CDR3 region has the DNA TGTGCCAGCAGCCCGACGACTCAGAGCTCCTACAATGAGCAGTTCTTC.

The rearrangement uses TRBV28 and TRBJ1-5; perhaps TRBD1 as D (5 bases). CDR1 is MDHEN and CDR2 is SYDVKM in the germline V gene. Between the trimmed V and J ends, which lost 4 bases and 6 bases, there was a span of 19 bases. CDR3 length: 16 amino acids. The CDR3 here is CASSSRGGGAGQPQHF. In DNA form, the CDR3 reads TGTGCCAGCAGTTCCCGAGGAGGAGGGGCAGGTCAGCCCCAGCATTTT.

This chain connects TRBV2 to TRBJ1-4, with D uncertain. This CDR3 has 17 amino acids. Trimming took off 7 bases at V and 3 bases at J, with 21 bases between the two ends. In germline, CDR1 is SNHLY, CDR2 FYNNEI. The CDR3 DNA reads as TGTGCCAGCACTCTCCGGGTGGGGATCTCGGCTAATGAAAAACTGTTTTTT. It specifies CASTLRVGISANEKLFF.

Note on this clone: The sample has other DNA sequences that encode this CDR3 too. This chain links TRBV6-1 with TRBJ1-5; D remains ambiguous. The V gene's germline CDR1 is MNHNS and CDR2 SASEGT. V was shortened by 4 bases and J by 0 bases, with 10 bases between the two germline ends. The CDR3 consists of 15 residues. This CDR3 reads CASSAFRNSNQPQHF. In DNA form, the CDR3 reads TGTGCCAGCAGTGCTTTCAGAAATAGCAATCAGCCCCAGCATTTT.

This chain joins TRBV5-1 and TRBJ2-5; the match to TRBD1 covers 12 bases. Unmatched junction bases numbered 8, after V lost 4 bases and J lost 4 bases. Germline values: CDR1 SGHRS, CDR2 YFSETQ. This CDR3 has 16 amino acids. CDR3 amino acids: CASSLGQGAPRETQYF. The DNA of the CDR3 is TGCGCCAGCAGCCTGGGACAGGGGGCGCCGCGAGAGACCCAGTACTTC.

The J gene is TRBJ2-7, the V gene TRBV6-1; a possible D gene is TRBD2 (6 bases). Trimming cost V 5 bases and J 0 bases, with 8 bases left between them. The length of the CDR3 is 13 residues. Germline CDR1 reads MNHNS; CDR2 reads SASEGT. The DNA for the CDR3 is TGTGCCAGCAGTACGGGACTCTCCTACGAGCAGTACTTC. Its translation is CASSTGLSYEQYF.

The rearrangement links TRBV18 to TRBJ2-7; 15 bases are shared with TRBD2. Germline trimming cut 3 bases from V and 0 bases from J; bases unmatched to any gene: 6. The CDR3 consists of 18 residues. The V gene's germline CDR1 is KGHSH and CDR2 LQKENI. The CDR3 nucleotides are TGTGCCAGCTCACCTTCCGGACTAGCGGGAGGGAGCTCCTACGAGCAGTACTTC. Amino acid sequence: CASSPSGLAGGSSYEQYF.

In nucleotides, the CDR3 is TGTGCCAGCAGCGATCGGAAAGAAAACCAAGAGACCCAGTACTTC. It is translated as CASSDRKENQETQYF. The V call is TRBV9, the J call TRBJ2-5; D is unresolved. CDR1 and CDR2 from the germline V gene are SGDLS and YYNGEE. The CDR3 consists of 15 residues. V lost 3 bases and J 0 bases, leaving 12 bases between the germline ends.

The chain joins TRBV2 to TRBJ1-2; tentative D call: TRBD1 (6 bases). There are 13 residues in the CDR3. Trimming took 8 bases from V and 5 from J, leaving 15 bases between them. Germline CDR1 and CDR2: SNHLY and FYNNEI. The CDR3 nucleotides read TGTGCCAGCTGCCGGGGGCTCGAGTATGGCTACACCTTC. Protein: CASCRGLEYGYTF.

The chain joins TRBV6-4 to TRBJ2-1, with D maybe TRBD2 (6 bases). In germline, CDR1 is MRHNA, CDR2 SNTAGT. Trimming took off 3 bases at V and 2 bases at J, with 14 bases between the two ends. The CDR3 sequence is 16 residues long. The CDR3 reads CASSEFVAAPYNEQFF. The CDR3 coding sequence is TGTGCCAGCAGTGAATTCGTAGCGGCCCCCTACAATGAGCAGTTCTTC.

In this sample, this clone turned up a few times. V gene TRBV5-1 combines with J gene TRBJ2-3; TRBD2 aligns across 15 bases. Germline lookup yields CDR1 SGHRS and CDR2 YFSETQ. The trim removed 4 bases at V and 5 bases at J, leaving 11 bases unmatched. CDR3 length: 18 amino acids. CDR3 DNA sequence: TGCGCCAGCAGCGCCGGGACTAGCGGGAGGAACGGTCGAGATACGCAGTATTTT. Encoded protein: CASSAGTSGRNGRDTQYF.

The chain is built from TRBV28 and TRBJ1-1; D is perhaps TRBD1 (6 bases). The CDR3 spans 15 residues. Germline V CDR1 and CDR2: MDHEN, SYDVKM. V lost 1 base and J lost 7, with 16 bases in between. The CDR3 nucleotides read TGTGCCAGCAGTTTATTTGGGCAGGGGAAGAATGAAGCTTTCTTT. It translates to CASSLFGQGKNEAFF.

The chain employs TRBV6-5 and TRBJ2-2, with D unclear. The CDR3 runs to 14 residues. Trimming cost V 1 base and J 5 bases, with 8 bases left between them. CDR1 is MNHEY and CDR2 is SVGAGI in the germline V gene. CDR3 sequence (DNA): TGTGCCAGCAGTTACTGGAGCAAAACCGGGGAGCTGTTTTTT. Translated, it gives CASSYWSKTGELFF.

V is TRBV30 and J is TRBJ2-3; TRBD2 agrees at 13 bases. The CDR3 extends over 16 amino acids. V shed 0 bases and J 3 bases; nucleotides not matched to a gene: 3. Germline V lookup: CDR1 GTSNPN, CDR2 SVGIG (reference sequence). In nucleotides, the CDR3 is TGTGCCTGGAGTGTAGAGACTAGCGGGGGGACAGATACGCAGTATTTT. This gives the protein CAWSVETSGGTDTQYF.

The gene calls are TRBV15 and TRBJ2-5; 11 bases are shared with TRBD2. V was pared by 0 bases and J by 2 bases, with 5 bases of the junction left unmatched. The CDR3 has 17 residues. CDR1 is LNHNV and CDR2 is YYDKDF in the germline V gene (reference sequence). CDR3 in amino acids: CATSRELTSGGQETQYF. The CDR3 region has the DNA TGTGCCACCAGCAGAGAACTCACTAGCGGGGGTCAAGAGACCCAGTACTTC.

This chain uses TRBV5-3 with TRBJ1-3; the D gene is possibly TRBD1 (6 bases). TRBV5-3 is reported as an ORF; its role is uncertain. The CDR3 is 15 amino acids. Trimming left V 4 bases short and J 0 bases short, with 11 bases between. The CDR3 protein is CARSKDSDSGNTIYF. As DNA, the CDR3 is TGTGCCAGAAGCAAGGACAGCGACTCTGGAAACACCATATATTTT.

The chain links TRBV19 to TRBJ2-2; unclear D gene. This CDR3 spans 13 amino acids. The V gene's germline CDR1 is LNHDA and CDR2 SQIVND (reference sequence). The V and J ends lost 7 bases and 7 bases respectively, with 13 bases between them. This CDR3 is CASNHYRGGELFF. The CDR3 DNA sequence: TGTGCCAGTAATCATTACCGAGGCGGGGAGCTGTTTTTT.

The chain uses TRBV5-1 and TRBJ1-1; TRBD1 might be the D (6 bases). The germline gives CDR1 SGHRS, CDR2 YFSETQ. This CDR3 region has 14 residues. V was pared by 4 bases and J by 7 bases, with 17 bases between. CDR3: CASSAGGHQDEAFF. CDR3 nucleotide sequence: TGCGCCAGCAGCGCGGGGGGACATCAAGATGAAGCTTTCTTT.

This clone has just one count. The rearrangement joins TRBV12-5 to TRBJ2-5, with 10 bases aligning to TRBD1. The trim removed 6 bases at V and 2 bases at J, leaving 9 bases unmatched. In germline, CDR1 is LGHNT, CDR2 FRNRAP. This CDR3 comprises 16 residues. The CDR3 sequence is CASGPAGTGDQETQYF. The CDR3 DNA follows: TGTGCTAGTGGCCCGGCCGGGACAGGGGATCAAGAGACCCAGTACTTC.

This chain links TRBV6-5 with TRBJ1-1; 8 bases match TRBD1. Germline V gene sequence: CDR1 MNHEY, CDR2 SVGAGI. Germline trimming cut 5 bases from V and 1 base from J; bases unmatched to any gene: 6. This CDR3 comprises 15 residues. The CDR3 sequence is CASSPDRARNTEAFF. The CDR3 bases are TGTGCCAGCAGTCCGGACAGGGCAAGGAACACTGAAGCTTTCTTT.

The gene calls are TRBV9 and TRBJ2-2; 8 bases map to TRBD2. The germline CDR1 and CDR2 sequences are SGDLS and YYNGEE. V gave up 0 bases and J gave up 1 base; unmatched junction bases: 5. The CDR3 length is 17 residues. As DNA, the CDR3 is TGTGCCAGCAGCGTAGTCGGGAGGGCCGTGAACACCGGGGAGCTGTTTTTT. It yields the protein CASSVVGRAVNTGELFF.

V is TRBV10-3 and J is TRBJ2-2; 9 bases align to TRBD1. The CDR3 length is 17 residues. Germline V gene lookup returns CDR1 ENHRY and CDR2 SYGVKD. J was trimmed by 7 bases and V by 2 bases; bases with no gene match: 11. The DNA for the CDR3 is TGTGCCATCAGTGAGCCCGAGACAGGGGGGGATATCGGGGAGCTGTTTTTT. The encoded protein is CAISEPETGGDIGELFF.

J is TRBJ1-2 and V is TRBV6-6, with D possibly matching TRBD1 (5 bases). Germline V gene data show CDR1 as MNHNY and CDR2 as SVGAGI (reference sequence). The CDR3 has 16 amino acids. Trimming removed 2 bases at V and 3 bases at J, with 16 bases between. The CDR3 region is CASSYGGTGQDYGYTF. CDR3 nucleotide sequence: TGTGCCAGCAGTTACGGGGGGACCGGTCAGGACTATGGCTACACCTTC.